The clone carrying this T cell receptor (beta chain) was counted only a few times. The V end lost 7 bases, the J end lost 3 bases, and 17 bases lay between the germline ends. CDR3 length: 15 residues. The germline V gene encodes CDR1 LNHDA and CDR2 SQIVND (reference sequence). These data belong to a study of neoadjuvant anti-PD-1 for oral cavity cancer. Data came from immunoSEQ multiplex PCR; TCRdb stores just in-frame clones and leaves some out. The sample includes about 14,000 clones, over 70% of them seen just once. Described time point: after neoadjuvant nivolumab, at surgical resection. The input for sequencing was PBMCs, taken after nivolumab (anti-PD-1) treatment. The origin of this receptor is a person between 40 and 80 years old with oral cavity squamous cell carcinoma. This sequence joins TRBV19 and TRBJ2-3; tentative D call: TRBD1 (5 bases). CDR3 sequence reads: CASKSWGPGTDTQYF. The DNA of the CDR3 is TGTGCCAGTAAATCGTGGGGTCCAGGGACAGATACGCAGTATTTT.